This T cell receptor beta chain derives from a study of fetal regulatory T cell absence and autoimmunity. The CDR3 loop spans 15 amino acids. The V gene's germline CDR1 is SGHVS and CDR2 FNYEAQ. Unmatched junction bases numbered 5, after V lost 0 bases and J lost 7 bases. Notes on the study in general: Pancreas TCRs were oligoclonally enriched versus cord blood, some clones over 80-fold.

About this clone: Its antigen is unidentified.

This table comes from immunoSEQ multiplex PCR, and its TCRdb copy is limited to in-frame clones, with some not included. The sample shows 95,000 to 100,000 clones, approximately 75% of them seen only once. The sequencing sample was made of pancreas tissue. This clonotype was sampled from a male donor with IPEX syndrome. This chain uses TRBV7-6 with TRBJ2-3, with 9 nucleotides matching TRBD2. The CDR3 sequence: CASSLAAGGLHTQYF. DNA of the CDR3: TGTGCCAGCAGCTTAGCAGCGGGGGGCCTTCATACGCAGTATTTT. The whole variable domain, filled in from reference TRBV7-6 and TRBJ2-3, reads GAGVSQSPRYKVTKRGQDVALRCDPISGHVSLYWYRQALGQGPEFLTYFNYEAQQDKSGLPNDRFSAERPEGSISTLTIQRTEQRDSAMYRCASSLAAGGLHTQYFGPGTRLTVL.